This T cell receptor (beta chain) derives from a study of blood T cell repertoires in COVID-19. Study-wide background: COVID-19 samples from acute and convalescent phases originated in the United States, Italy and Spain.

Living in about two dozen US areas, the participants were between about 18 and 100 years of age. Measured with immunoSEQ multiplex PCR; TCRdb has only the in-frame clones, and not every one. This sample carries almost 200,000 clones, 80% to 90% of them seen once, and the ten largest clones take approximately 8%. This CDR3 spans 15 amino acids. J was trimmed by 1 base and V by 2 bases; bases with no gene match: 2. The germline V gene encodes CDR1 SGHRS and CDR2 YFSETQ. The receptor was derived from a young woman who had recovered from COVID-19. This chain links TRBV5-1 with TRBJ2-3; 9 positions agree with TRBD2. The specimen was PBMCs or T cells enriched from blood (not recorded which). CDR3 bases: TGCGCCAGCAGCTTCCGCGGGGGGGGCACAGATACGCAGTATTTT. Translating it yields CASSFRGGGTDTQYF.